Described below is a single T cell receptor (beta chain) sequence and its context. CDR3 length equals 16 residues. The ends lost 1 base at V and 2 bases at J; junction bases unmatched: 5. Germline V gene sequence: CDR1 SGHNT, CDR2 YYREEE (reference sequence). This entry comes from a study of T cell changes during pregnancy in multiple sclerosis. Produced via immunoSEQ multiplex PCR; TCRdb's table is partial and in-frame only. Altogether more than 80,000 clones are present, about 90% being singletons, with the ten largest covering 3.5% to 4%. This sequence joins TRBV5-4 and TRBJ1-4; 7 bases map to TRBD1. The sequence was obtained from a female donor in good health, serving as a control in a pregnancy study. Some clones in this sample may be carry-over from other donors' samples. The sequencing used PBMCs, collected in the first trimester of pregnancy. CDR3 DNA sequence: TGTGCCAGCAGCTTGAGGGCAGGGGGGACTAATGAAAAACTGTTTTTT. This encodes CASSLRAGGTNEKLFF.